The clone carrying this T cell receptor (beta chain) was seen at least ten times. These data come from a study of identical twins. This CDR3 is 18 amino acids long. Losses at the gene ends were 1 base for V and 2 bases for J; bases not matched to a gene: 12. Germline CDR1 and CDR2: KGHSH and LQKENI. TCRdb recomputed calls from the 5' RACE reads with MiXCR, one row per CDR3 protein. The sample contains roughly 480,000 distinct CDR3 sequences, roughly a quarter of which appear only once. The same data also contributed to another study, on T cells expressing NK-cell markers. From that second work: In several experiments, sorting was confined to alpha-beta TCR T cells through use of an anti-gamma-delta TCR antibody.

This sequence originates from a young woman in good health. Sequencing was done on a sample of CD4+ T cells sorted from blood. The genes are TRBV18 and TRBJ2-7; TRBD2 matches at 9 bases. CDR3 nucleotide sequence: TGTGCCAGCTCACCACTACCGGTAGCGGGAGCGGGCCCCTACGAGCAGTACTTC. Translating gives CASSPLPVAGAGPYEQYF.